This T cell receptor (beta chain) was identified in a study of T cells in Graves' hyperthyroidism and ophthalmopathy. The CDR3 regions of TCR beta were amplified from RNA transcripts. When the TCR CDR3 underwent first-round RT-PCR, the HTBI primer set was used. TCRdb redid the calling of the multiplex PCR reads with MiXCR, one entry per CDR3 protein. This table holds some 250,000 distinct CDR3 sequences, approximately 15% found once. V dropped 7 bases and J dropped 3 bases, with 12 bases sitting between them. The CDR3 is made up of 13 amino acids. In this sample, this clonotype turned up many times. The target antigen is unknown. Patients having uncontrolled infection, another autoimmune disease, pregnancy or lactation were not included. Study-level results: Ophthalmopathy cases were set apart from stable hyperthyroidism by a 13 V-J model.

This rearrangement joins TRBV12-3 or TRBV12-4 to TRBJ2-5; D is possibly TRBD1 (5 bases). The receptor comes from a woman aged 40 to 55 with Graves' hyperthyroidism that later progressed to Graves' ophthalmopathy. Source material: blood. Here the CDR3 reads CASTSRVEETQYF. For the CDR3, the DNA is TGTGCCAGCACCTCCAGGGTAGAAGAGACCCAGTACTTC.